This entry lists 27 T cell receptor beta chains sequenced from one sample in a study of cytomegalovirus exposure and HLA in healthy donors. Amplification used 60 Vbeta primers and 13 Jbeta primers. The repertoire was sequenced with immunoSEQ multiplex PCR; TCRdb's copy has only in-frame clones and lacks some. The repertoire consists of 110,000 or so clones, with roughly four fifths occurring once and the leading ten covering about 16%. Sequences were obtained from PBMCs. All receptors come from a man aged 50 or older in good health and CMV-seropositive.

The rearrangement joins TRBV13 to TRBJ2-7, with 7 positions matching TRBD1. Germline values: CDR1 PRHDT, CDR2 FYEKMQ (reference sequence). V dropped 4 bases and J dropped 0; count of bases not matched to a gene: 9. There are 16 residues in the CDR3. CDR3 DNA: TGTGCCAGCAGCTCCCGAGGGGACAGTATCTCCTACGAGCAGTACTTC. This codes for CASSSRGDSISYEQYF.

The gene calls are TRBV5-1 and TRBJ2-1, with 12 bases fitting TRBD2. Germline CDR1 reads SGHRS; CDR2 reads YFSETQ. Trimming took 2 bases from V and 0 from J; bases not matched to a gene: 3. This CDR3 has 17 amino acids. CDR3 protein: CASSFRLAGASYNEQFF. CDR3 DNA sequence: TGCGCCAGCAGCTTCCGACTAGCGGGAGCCTCCTACAATGAGCAGTTCTTC.

The V gene is TRBV25-1, the J gene TRBJ2-7; maybe TRBD1 (5 bases). The germline V gene has CDR1 MGHDK and CDR2 SYGVNS. This CDR3 contains 15 residues. Deletions cut 4 bases from V and 0 bases from J, with 13 bases between. CDR3 protein: CASSGQIPSSYEQYF. In DNA form, the CDR3 reads TGTGCCAGCAGTGGACAGATTCCAAGCTCCTACGAGCAGTACTTC.

There are a few counts of this clone. This chain connects TRBV7-6 to TRBJ2-3; D possibly corresponds to TRBD2 (7 bases). V lost 7 bases and J lost 0, with 20 bases in between. Germline V lookup: CDR1 SGHVS, CDR2 FNYEAQ. This CDR3 contains 17 residues. The CDR3 DNA follows: TGTGCCAGCACCCACCCTGGGGGGCGGGGGAGCACAGATACGCAGTATTTT. It specifies CASTHPGGRGSTDTQYF.

This chain joins TRBV11-2 and TRBJ2-5; D is perhaps TRBD1 (5 bases). The CDR3 has 14 amino acids. The germline V gene encodes CDR1 SGHAT and CDR2 FQNNGV. With 7 bases removed from V and 5 bases from J, the gap between germline ends came to 17 bases. The CDR3, as DNA: TGTGCCAGCAACCCTTGGGCAGGGCGGGAGACCCAGTACTTC. It codes for CASNPWAGRETQYF. Using reference TRBV11-2 and TRBJ2-5 for the parts outside the CDR3, the full variable domain is EAGVAQSPRYKIIEKRQSVAFWCNPISGHATLYWYQQILGQGPKLLIQFQNNGVVDDSQLPKDRFSAERLKGVDSTLKIQPAKLEDSAVYLCASNPWAGRETQYFGPGTRLLVL.

The V gene is TRBV6-1, the J gene TRBJ2-7, with 7 nucleotides matching TRBD1. Germline V gene lookup returns CDR1 MNHNS and CDR2 SASEGT. The CDR3 consists of 14 residues. V lost 6 bases and J lost 9; bases outside the gene matches: 14. CDR3 sequence (DNA): TGTGCCAGCAGGGCCGGGACAGTCCTCTACAGGCAGTACTTC. Protein: CASRAGTVLYRQYF.

This clone was detected only a few times. The chain combines TRBV5-1 with TRBJ2-7, with 10 bases lining up with TRBD2. The CDR3 runs to 15 residues. Losses at the gene ends were 4 bases for V and 0 bases for J; bases not matched to a gene: 4. The V gene's germline CDR1 is SGHRS and CDR2 YFSETQ. The DNA of the CDR3 is TGCGCCAGCAGCCCCTTAGCGGGGGGCTCCTACGAGCAGTACTTC. It specifies CASSPLAGGSYEQYF. Variable domain in full (rest from reference TRBV5-1 and TRBJ2-7): KAGVTQTPRYLIKTRGQQVTLSCSPISGHRSVSWYQQTPGQGLQFLFEYFSETQRNKGNFPGRFSGRQFSNSRSEMNVSTLELGDSALYLCASSPLAGGSYEQYFGPGTRLTVT.

The chain carries TRBV6-1 and TRBJ1-1; the match to TRBD1 covers 7 bases. The CDR3 has 14 amino acids. Germline loops: CDR1 MNHNS, CDR2 SASEGT. V was pared by 0 bases and J by 5 bases, with 3 bases of the junction left unmatched. CDR3 in amino acids: CASSEASRGTEAFF. The CDR3 coding sequence is TGTGCCAGCAGTGAAGCAAGCAGGGGGACTGAAGCTTTCTTT.

This chain joins TRBV11-2 and TRBJ2-3, with TRBD1 matching 7 bases. There are 16 residues in the CDR3. V was clipped by 1 base and J by 2 bases; unmatched bases: 6. Germline CDR1 and CDR2: SGHAT and FQNNGV. In DNA, the CDR3 is TGTGCCAGCAGCTTAGGACAGGGAATATCCACAGATACGCAGTATTTT. As protein: CASSLGQGISTDTQYF. Supplemented by reference TRBV11-2 and TRBJ2-3, the full variable domain reads EAGVAQSPRYKIIEKRQSVAFWCNPISGHATLYWYQQILGQGPKLLIQFQNNGVVDDSQLPKDRFSAERLKGVDSTLKIQPAKLEDSAVYLCASSLGQGISTDTQYFGPGTRLTVL.

This clone was seen a single time. This chain links TRBV28 with TRBJ2-5; 15 nucleotides line up with TRBD2. CDR1 and CDR2 from the germline V gene are MDHEN and SYDVKM. The CDR3 runs to 17 residues. V was clipped by 5 bases and J by 0 bases; unmatched bases: 4. The CDR3 region is CASSGWTSGRDQETQYF. The CDR3 DNA reads TGTGCCAGCAGTGGGTGGACTAGCGGGAGGGACCAAGAGACCCAGTACTTC.

CDR3 residues: CASSLYSGGAADTQYF. CDR3 nucleotide sequence: TGTGCCAGCAGCTTATACAGCGGGGGGGCGGCAGATACGCAGTATTTT. This chain links TRBV7-6 with TRBJ2-3, with TRBD2 matching over 10 bases. This CDR3 comprises 16 residues. After removal of 2 bases from V and 4 bases from J, the junction contained 6 bases not matched to a gene. Germline V gene lookup returns CDR1 SGHVS and CDR2 FNYEAQ. Combining the CDR3 with reference TRBV7-6 and TRBJ2-3 gives the whole variable domain GAGVSQSPRYKVTKRGQDVALRCDPISGHVSLYWYRQALGQGPEFLTYFNYEAQQDKSGLPNDRFSAERPEGSISTLTIQRTEQRDSAMYRCASSLYSGGAADTQYFGPGTRLTVL.

The rearrangement uses TRBV5-6 and TRBJ1-1; D remains unclear. This CDR3 has 13 residues. Germline loops: CDR1 SGHDT, CDR2 YYEEEE. V dropped 1 base and J dropped 1 base, with 5 bases sitting between them. In nucleotides, the CDR3 is TGTGCCAGCAGCTTGTATCCGAACACTGAAGCTTTCTTT. Translated: CASSLYPNTEAFF.

This clone turned up a few times. The genes are TRBV5-1 and TRBJ2-7; TRBD1 is a possible D gene (6 bases). Trimming removed 4 bases from V and 3 bases from J, with 17 bases in between. Germline V CDR1 and CDR2: SGHRS, YFSETQ. CDR3 length equals 15 residues. As DNA, the CDR3 is TGCGCCAGCAGCCCACTTCCGACAGGAAACTACGAGCAGTACTTC. Its protein product is CASSPLPTGNYEQYF.

V gene TRBV27 combines with J gene TRBJ2-7; 10 bases match TRBD1. Germline V lookup: CDR1 MNHEY, CDR2 SMNVEV (reference sequence). The V gene end was trimmed by 3 bases and the J gene end by 0 bases; junction bases not matched to a gene: 5. The CDR3 contains 16 residues. CDR3 protein: CASSFEGTGVSYEQYF. CDR3 DNA: TGTGCCAGCAGTTTTGAGGGGACAGGGGTCTCCTACGAGCAGTACTTC.

The V and J genes are TRBV30 and TRBJ1-5; 7 bases map to TRBD1. J gave up 4 bases and V 3 bases, and 6 bases lay outside the gene matches. The CDR3 is made up of 14 amino acids. Germline V gene sequence: CDR1 GTSNPN, CDR2 SVGIG (reference sequence). CDR3 in amino acids: CAWRSGQRNQPQHF. Written as DNA, the CDR3 is TGTGCCTGGAGATCGGGACAGAGAAATCAGCCCCAGCATTTT.

This chain links TRBV4-2 with TRBJ1-4; maybe TRBD1 (5 bases). V was clipped by 0 bases and J by 3 bases, with 8 bases between them. The length of the CDR3 is 15 residues. The V gene's germline CDR1 is LGHNA and CDR2 YNFKEQ. The CDR3: CASSQDIRANEKLFF. For the CDR3, the DNA is TGTGCCAGCAGCCAAGACATCAGGGCTAATGAAAAACTGTTTTTT.

This clone occurred once. The J gene is TRBJ2-5, the V gene TRBV7-2; 11 bases are shared with TRBD2. The V gene end was trimmed by 5 bases and the J gene end by 2 bases; junction bases not matched to a gene: 7. From germline, CDR1 is SGHTA and CDR2 FQGNSA. This CDR3 has 16 residues. The CDR3 loop is CASSPGLAGSQETQYF. In nucleotides, the CDR3 is TGTGCCAGCAGCCCCGGACTAGCGGGTTCACAAGAGACCCAGTACTTC.

This clone was picked up a small number of times. For the CDR3, the DNA is TGTGCCAGCTCCACAGGGAACTCTGGGGCCAACGTCCTGACTTTC. Its protein product is CASSTGNSGANVLTF. The chain combines TRBV2 with TRBJ2-6; D possibly corresponds to TRBD1 (6 bases). Germline V lookup: CDR1 SNHLY, CDR2 FYNNEI. The CDR3 has 15 amino acids. V shed 8 bases and J shed 0 bases, with 11 bases lying between them.

A few counts support this clone. The chain employs TRBV19 and TRBJ1-5; TRBD1 might be the D (6 bases). The CDR3 extends over 13 amino acids. The V gene's germline CDR1 is LNHDA and CDR2 SQIVND (reference sequence). The V end lost 6 bases, the J end lost 11 bases, and 17 bases lay between the germline ends. CDR3 DNA: TGTGCCAGTAGGGGCGTCGGCCAGGGGTCCCAGCATTTT. Amino acid sequence: CASRGVGQGSQHF.

J is TRBJ2-5 and V is TRBV11-3; TRBD1 is a possible D gene (6 bases). The CDR3 has 14 amino acids. Germline loops: CDR1 SGHNT, CDR2 YENEEA. Trimming stripped 5 bases from V and 0 bases from J, with 10 bases between. CDR3 DNA: TGTGCCAGCAGCCCCTGGACAGACCAAGAGACCCAGTACTTC. Translated, it gives CASSPWTDQETQYF.

This chain joins TRBV9 and TRBJ1-5; weak D call: TRBD1 (6 bases). Looked up from germline, CDR1 is SGDLS and CDR2 is YYNGEE. Trimming left V 3 bases short and J 4 bases short, with 17 bases between. CDR3 size: 16 residues. CDR3 bases: TGTGCCAGCAGCGCCGGAGGCGGGGGGCTAAATCAGCCCCAGCATTTT. Its translation: CASSAGGGGLNQPQHF.

Points on this clone: The junction departs from germline at one end; a sequencing error may be responsible. J is TRBJ2-1 and V is TRBV7-9; TRBD2 aligns across 8 bases. The germline V gene encodes CDR1 SEHNR and CDR2 FQNEAQ (reference sequence). This CDR3 is 12 amino acids long. The CDR3 nucleotides are TGTTCCAGCAGCTTAGTAAGCGGGAGCCAGTTCTTC. Encoded protein: CSSSLVSGSQFF. The entire variable domain, with the rest obtained from reference TRBV7-9 and TRBJ2-1, is as follows: DTGVSQNPRHKITKRGQNVTFRCDPISEHNRLYWYRQTLGQGPEFLTYFQNEAQLEKSRLLSDRFSAERPKGSFSTLEIQRTEQGDSAMYLCSSSLVSGSQFFGPGTRLTVL.

This clone was observed a single time. V usage is TRBV4-2 and J usage is TRBJ2-3; 9 nucleotides match TRBD1. The CDR3 sequence is 16 residues long. Trimming cost V 0 bases and J 4 bases; bases outside gene matches: 5. Germline V gives CDR1 LGHNA, CDR2 YNFKEQ. CDR3 nucleotides: TGTGCCAGCAGCCAAGACCCGGGACAGGGAGCAGATACGCAGTATTTT. Protein: CASSQDPGQGADTQYF.

This clone turned up a few times. The chain carries TRBV7-2 and TRBJ1-1; the match to TRBD1 covers 9 bases. This CDR3 spans 14 amino acids. In germline, CDR1 is SGHTA, CDR2 FQGNSA. Trimming cost V 3 bases and J 8 bases; bases outside gene matches: 7. CDR3 residues: CASSLGPGQGEAFF. The DNA for the CDR3 is TGTGCCAGCAGCTTGGGACCGGGACAGGGAGAAGCTTTCTTT.

The chain employs TRBV27 and TRBJ1-5, with D perhaps matching TRBD1 (5 bases). The V gene's germline CDR1 is MNHEY and CDR2 SMNVEV (reference sequence). The CDR3 runs to 12 residues. The V gene lost 6 bases and the J gene lost 2 bases, with 5 bases spanning the gap. This CDR3 is CASSRGNQPQHF. The CDR3 DNA sequence: TGTGCCAGCAGCAGGGGCAATCAGCCCCAGCATTTT.

The rearrangement links TRBV18 to TRBJ1-4; the D is unclear. The germline CDR1 and CDR2 sequences are KGHSH and LQKENI. V lost 2 bases and J 5 bases, leaving 15 bases between the germline ends. The CDR3 is 16 amino acids. CDR3 sequence reads: CASSPVSRTVNEKLFF. CDR3 DNA sequence: TGTGCCAGCTCACCAGTTTCTCGAACAGTGAATGAAAAACTGTTTTTT. The complete variable domain, with remaining parts taken from reference TRBV18 and TRBJ1-4, reads NAGVMQNPRHLVRRRGQEARLRCSPMKGHSHVYWYRQLPEEGLKFMVYLQKENIIDESGMPKERFSAEFPKEGPSILRIQQVVRGDSAAYFCASSPVSRTVNEKLFFGSGTQLSVL.

The chain employs TRBV19 and TRBJ1-4; tentative D call: TRBD1 (6 bases). The CDR3 is made up of 16 amino acids. Germline V gene data show CDR1 as LNHDA and CDR2 as SQIVND (reference sequence). Trimming took 7 bases from V and 7 from J, leaving 22 bases between them. The CDR3 here is CASITSPGHIGEKLFF. The DNA for the CDR3 is TGTGCCAGTATCACCTCACCGGGACATATAGGTGAAAAACTGTTTTTT. The full variable domain, rest sourced from reference TRBV19 and TRBJ1-4, is DGGITQSPKYLFRKEGQNVTLSCEQNLNHDAMYWYRQDPGQGLRLIYYSQIVNDFQKGDIAEGYSVSREKKESFPLTVTSAQKNPTAFYLCASITSPGHIGEKLFFGSGTQLSVL.